The source of this T cell receptor beta chain is a study of post-analysis software for immune sequencing data. Libraries were made from TCR beta cDNA, and they carried unique molecular identifiers. It was from roughly 1.1 to 9.2 million T cells that some 500,000 cDNA molecules came. TCRdb passed the PCR reads through MiXCR, listing each CDR3 protein once. The sample yields 150,000 to 200,000 distinct CDR3 sequences, about 34% seen once. Between the trimmed V and J ends, which lost 3 bases and 2 bases, there was a span of 2 bases. CDR1 is SQVTM, CDR2 ANQGSEA, per germline. This CDR3 has 12 amino acids. Many counts were recorded for this clonotype.

This receptor was identified in a girl aged 10-17 years with multiple sclerosis. The chain uses TRBV29-1 and TRBJ2-6; the D is unclear. The sequencing used blood, collected after autologous hematopoietic stem cell transplantation. CDR3 DNA: TGCAGCGTTGACACTGGGGCCAACGTCCTGACTTTC. Its protein product is CSVDTGANVLTF.